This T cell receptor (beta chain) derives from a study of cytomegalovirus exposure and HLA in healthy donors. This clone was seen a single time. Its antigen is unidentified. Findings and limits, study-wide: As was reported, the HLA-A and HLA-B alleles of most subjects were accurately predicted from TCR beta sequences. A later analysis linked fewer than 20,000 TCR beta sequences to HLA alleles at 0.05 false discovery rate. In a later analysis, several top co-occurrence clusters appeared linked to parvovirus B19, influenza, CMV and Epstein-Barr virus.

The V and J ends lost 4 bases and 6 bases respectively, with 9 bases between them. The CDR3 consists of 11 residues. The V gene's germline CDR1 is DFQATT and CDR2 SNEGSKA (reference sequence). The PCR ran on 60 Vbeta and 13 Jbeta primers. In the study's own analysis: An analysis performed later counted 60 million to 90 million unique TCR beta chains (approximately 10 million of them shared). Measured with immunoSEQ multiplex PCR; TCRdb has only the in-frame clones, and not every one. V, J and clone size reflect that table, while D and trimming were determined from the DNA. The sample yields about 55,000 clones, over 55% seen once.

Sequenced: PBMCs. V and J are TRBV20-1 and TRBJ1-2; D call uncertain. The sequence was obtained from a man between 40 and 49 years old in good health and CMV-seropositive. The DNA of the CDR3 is TGCAGTGCTATCACAGTCGATGGCTACACCTTC. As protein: CSAITVDGYTF.